This entry lists 16 T cell receptor beta chains sequenced from one sample in a study of blood T cell repertoires in COVID-19. Data came from immunoSEQ multiplex PCR; TCRdb stores just in-frame clones and leaves some out. The sample yields 100,000 to 140,000 clones, around 88% seen once. What was sequenced was peripheral blood. All receptors come from a man between 45 and 60 years old with active or convalescent COVID-19.

The rearrangement links TRBV2 to TRBJ2-1, with 11 positions matching TRBD2. The germline V gene has CDR1 SNHLY and CDR2 FYNNEI. V gave up 1 base and J gave up 7 bases; unmatched junction bases: 6. The CDR3 contains 16 residues. CDR3 coding DNA: TGTGCCAGCAGTGAAGTTAGGGCTAGCGGGAGGAATGAGCAGTTCTTC. Translated, it gives CASSEVRASGRNEQFF.

V and J are TRBV27 and TRBJ2-2, with a tentative D call TRBD2 (6 bases). Trimming removed 8 bases from V and 5 bases from J, with 12 bases in between. The CDR3 is 13 residues long. Germline loops: CDR1 MNHEY, CDR2 SMNVEV (reference sequence). DNA for the CDR3: TGTGCCAGCGCTCAGACTAGAACCGGGGAGCTGTTTTTT. It specifies CASAQTRTGELFF.

V is TRBV6-5 and J is TRBJ1-6, with a tentative D call TRBD1 (6 bases). Germline V gene lookup returns CDR1 MNHEY and CDR2 SVGAGI. The CDR3 consists of 14 residues. Trimming removed 4 bases at V and 7 bases at J, with 11 bases between. CDR3 nucleotides: TGTGCCAGCAGTTTAGGACAGCAGAATTCACCCCTCCACTTT. This gives the protein CASSLGQQNSPLHF.

This clone was seen once. The chain joins TRBV19 to TRBJ2-7; 8 positions agree with TRBD1. J was trimmed by 2 bases and V by 6 bases; bases with no gene match: 12. CDR1 is LNHDA and CDR2 is SQIVND in the germline V gene (reference sequence). The CDR3 spans 16 residues. This CDR3 reads CASRIGGNRGAYEQYF. CDR3 coding DNA: TGTGCCAGTAGGATTGGTGGAAACAGGGGGGCCTACGAGCAGTACTTC.

The chain is built from TRBV30 and TRBJ1-1; D is ambiguous. V lost 3 bases and J 0 bases, leaving 8 bases between the germline ends. The CDR3 is made up of 13 amino acids. Germline CDR1 and CDR2: GTSNPN and SVGIG (reference sequence). CDR3 in DNA: TGTGCCTGGAGGGCACAGCTGAACACTGAAGCTTTCTTT. The encoded protein is CAWRAQLNTEAFF.

As for this clone: One end of the junction is discordant with germline, which a read error may explain. The sample has other DNA sequences that encode this CDR3 too. The chain uses TRBV19 and TRBJ2-2; possible D gene TRBD2, 6 bases. CDR1 is LNHDA, CDR2 SQIVND, per germline (reference sequence). This CDR3 is built from 14 residues. The CDR3 DNA sequence: TGCGCCAGTATCTGGGGTGGAGGGACCGGGGAGCTGTTTTTT. Amino acids: CASIWGGGTGELFF.

The chain recombines TRBV9 with TRBJ2-1; 9 nucleotides line up with TRBD1. The junction had 10 bases not matched to a gene; V was cut back by 1 base and J by 8 bases. The CDR3 is 16 amino acids. Germline V lookup: CDR1 SGDLS, CDR2 YYNGEE. CDR3 nucleotide sequence: TGTGCCAGCAGCGTACTGGGGACAGGGATCTCGGATGAGCAGTTCTTC. Its translation: CASSVLGTGISDEQFF.

The rearrangement links TRBV24-1 to TRBJ2-1, with a tentative D call TRBD2 (6 bases). Trimming removed 3 bases from V and 1 base from J, with 12 bases in between. Germline V gene lookup returns CDR1 KGHDR and CDR2 SFDVKD. The CDR3 is 16 residues long. CDR3 loop: CATSDTLAISYNEQFF. The CDR3 nucleotides read TGTGCCACCAGTGATACGCTAGCGATTTCCTACAATGAGCAGTTCTTC.

The J gene is TRBJ2-5, the V gene TRBV18, with 9 bases lining up with TRBD1. The CDR3 runs to 15 residues. V was clipped by 3 bases and J by 2 bases; unmatched bases: 4. The V gene's germline CDR1 is KGHSH and CDR2 LQKENI. CDR3 nucleotide sequence: TGTGCCAGCTCACCCGCGACAGGGGGTCAAGAGACCCAGTACTTC. This sequence encodes CASSPATGGQETQYF.

The gene calls are TRBV5-1 and TRBJ2-3, with no clear D. V lost 0 bases and J 3 bases, leaving 11 bases between the germline ends. The CDR3 totals 15 residues. Germline assignment: CDR1 SGHRS and CDR2 YFSETQ. As DNA, the CDR3 is TGCGCCAGCAGCTTGGAGCTGAGTATAACAGATACGCAGTATTTT. Amino acids: CASSLELSITDTQYF.

The table lists this clone with a count of one. V is TRBV7-9 and J is TRBJ2-1; 9 nucleotides line up with TRBD2. Germline lookup yields CDR1 SEHNR and CDR2 FQNEAQ (reference sequence). V was pared by 2 bases and J by 8 bases, with 10 bases of the junction left unmatched. The CDR3 covers 16 residues. The CDR3 DNA is TGTGCCAGCAGCTTAAATAGCGGGGGAATAAGCGATGAGCAGTTCTTC. Translated: CASSLNSGGISDEQFF.

The rearrangement uses TRBV9 and TRBJ1-2; TRBD1 aligns across 7 bases. This CDR3 comprises 15 residues. V lost 1 base, J lost 3 bases, and 6 bases stayed unmatched. In germline, CDR1 is SGDLS, CDR2 YYNGEE. The CDR3 spells CASSVLWDRDYGYTF. CDR3 nucleotide sequence: TGTGCCAGCAGCGTACTATGGGACAGAGACTATGGCTACACCTTC. Drawing the rest from reference TRBV9 and TRBJ1-2, the complete variable domain is DSGVTQTPKHLITATGQRVTLRCSPRSGDLSVYWYQQSLDQGLQFLIQYYNGEERAKGNILERFSAQQFPDLHSELNLSSLELGDSALYFCASSVLWDRDYGYTFGSGTRLTVV.

The chain uses TRBV5-6 and TRBJ2-1; no clear D gene. Germline-derived CDR1 and CDR2 are SGHDT and YYEEEE. Trimming pared 5 bases from V and 3 bases from J, leaving 12 bases between. This CDR3 comprises 14 residues. The CDR3 DNA reads as TGTGCCAGCAGAGATGACGGGTTCTACAATGAGCAGTTCTTC. Translated, it gives CASRDDGFYNEQFF.

V and J are TRBV7-9 and TRBJ2-1; no clear D. Trimming left V 2 bases short and J 3 bases short, with 11 bases between. The CDR3 is 15 amino acids. Germline CDR1 and CDR2: SEHNR and FQNEAQ (reference sequence). In nucleotides, the CDR3 is TGTGCCAGCAGCTTAACAGTACATATCTACAATGAGCAGTTCTTC. Translated, it gives CASSLTVHIYNEQFF.

This sequence joins TRBV24-1 and TRBJ2-4; D gene unclear. Between the trimmed V and J ends, which lost 4 bases and 7 bases, there was a span of 7 bases. The CDR3 is 12 residues long. In germline, CDR1 is KGHDR, CDR2 SFDVKD. The CDR3, as DNA: TGTGCCACCAGTGAAAGCGACAACATTCAGTACTTC. This sequence encodes CATSESDNIQYF.

The chain links TRBV7-8 to TRBJ2-1, with TRBD2 matching over 11 bases. The J segment lost 6 bases and the V segment lost 1 base, leaving 2 bases of the junction unmatched. Germline lookup yields CDR1 SGHVS and CDR2 FQNEAQ. The CDR3 extends over 15 amino acids. CDR3 sequence reads: CASSLGLAGLNEQFF. CDR3 nucleotides: TGTGCCAGCAGCTTAGGACTAGCGGGACTCAATGAGCAGTTCTTC.